What follows are 14 T cell receptor beta chains derived from one specimen sequenced in a study of blood T cell repertoires in COVID-19. Assay: immunoSEQ multiplex PCR; the TCRdb copy retains only in-frame clones and omits some. The data show roughly 210,000 clones, less than 90% seen once. Sequencing was done on a sample of peripheral blood. Receptors were obtained from a man in his 70s with acute or convalescent COVID-19.

V is TRBV20-1 and J is TRBJ2-3; D uncertain. Trimming took 4 bases from V and 6 from J, leaving 8 bases between them. CDR1 and CDR2 from the germline V gene are DFQATT and SNEGSKA (reference sequence). This CDR3 is built from 11 residues. For the CDR3, the DNA is TGCAGTGCTAAACCCGCGGATACGCAGTATTTT. It codes for CSAKPADTQYF.

The chain carries TRBV28 and TRBJ1-5, with no clear D. CDR1 MDHEN and CDR2 SYDVKM come from the germline V gene. Between the trimmed V and J ends, which lost 3 bases and 5 bases, there was a span of 5 bases. The CDR3 sequence is 12 residues long. CDR3 amino acids: CASSFPDQPQHF. The DNA of the CDR3 is TGTGCCAGCAGTTTCCCTGATCAGCCCCAGCATTTT.

The V and J genes are TRBV5-6 and TRBJ1-2, with D maybe TRBD1 (5 bases). The CDR3 extends over 13 amino acids. Trimming removed 0 bases from V and 8 bases from J, with 11 bases in between. Germline V gene lookup returns CDR1 SGHDT and CDR2 YYEEEE. In DNA, the CDR3 is TGTGCCAGCAGCTTGGGGCAGGGAGGAGGCTACACCTTC. It codes for CASSLGQGGGYTF.

The chain joins TRBV3-1 (or the pseudogene TRBV3-2) to TRBJ2-3, with 10 bases aligning to TRBD1. CDR1 and CDR2 from the germline V gene are LGHDT and YNNKEL (reference sequence). V trimming: 0 bases; J trimming: 4 bases; junction bases outside the gene matches: 7. The CDR3 covers 17 residues. The CDR3 sequence: CASSQEVRTGGADTQYF. As DNA, the CDR3 is TGTGCCAGCAGCCAAGAAGTGAGGACAGGGGGTGCAGATACGCAGTATTTT.

The J gene is TRBJ2-1, the V gene TRBV11-3; 12 bases agree with TRBD2. The CDR3 spans 19 residues. Trimming removed 5 bases from V and 0 bases from J; junction bases left unmatched: 11. From germline, CDR1 is SGHNT and CDR2 YENEEA. The CDR3 nucleotides are TGTGCCAGCAGCCCCCGGACTAGCGGGACGACCAGCTCCTACAATGAGCAGTTCTTC. This encodes CASSPRTSGTTSSYNEQFF.

V gene TRBV5-1 combines with J gene TRBJ1-3; D is possibly TRBD1 (6 bases). In germline, CDR1 is SGHRS, CDR2 YFSETQ. Trimming removed 3 bases at V and 2 bases at J, with 9 bases between. The CDR3 runs to 14 residues. The CDR3 DNA reads as TGCGCCAGCAGCTCCCAGGGGCCTGGAAACACCATATATTTT. It codes for CASSSQGPGNTIYF.

This chain uses TRBV7-6 with TRBJ2-1; 9 bases align to TRBD2. With 1 base clipped from V and 3 bases from J, the junction kept 7 bases outside the gene matches. Germline V gene data show CDR1 as SGHVS and CDR2 as FNYEAQ. The CDR3 length is 17 residues. The CDR3 DNA reads TGTGCCAGCAGCTTAGGGGCGGGAGGGGAAATCTACAATGAGCAGTTCTTC. It yields the protein CASSLGAGGEIYNEQFF.

The chain recombines TRBV4-1 with TRBJ1-1; a possible D gene is TRBD1 (6 bases). V lost 4 bases and J lost 2, with 8 bases in between. In germline, CDR1 is MGHRA, CDR2 YSYEKL. There are 13 residues in the CDR3. The CDR3, as DNA: TGCGCCAGCAGCCTACAGGGCAACACTGAAGCTTTCTTT. It yields the protein CASSLQGNTEAFF.

The rearrangement joins TRBV5-1 to TRBJ1-1; 7 bases agree with TRBD1. In germline, CDR1 is SGHRS, CDR2 YFSETQ. J was trimmed by 1 base and V by 0 bases; bases with no gene match: 3. This CDR3 has 15 residues. CDR3 region: CASSLEGQRNTEAFF. CDR3 DNA: TGCGCCAGCAGCTTGGAGGGACAGAGGAACACTGAAGCTTTCTTT.

In DNA form, the CDR3 reads TGTGCCAGCAGCCAGACTAGCGGGGAACCCTACGAGCAGTACTTC. Its translation is CASSQTSGEPYEQYF. The V and J genes are TRBV4-2 and TRBJ2-7; 11 nucleotides align to TRBD2. CDR3 length: 15 residues. Germline V lookup: CDR1 LGHNA, CDR2 YNFKEQ. The junction had 3 bases not matched to a gene; V was cut back by 3 bases and J by 2 bases.

The V call is TRBV19, the J call TRBJ2-3, with D possibly matching TRBD1 (6 bases). The CDR3 length is 13 residues. V was clipped by 9 bases and J by 1 base, with 11 bases between them. Germline lookup yields CDR1 LNHDA and CDR2 SQIVND (reference sequence). CDR3 in DNA: TGTGCCAGCTCCAAGGGGGGCACAGATACGCAGTATTTT. Translated: CASSKGGTDTQYF.

The gene calls are TRBV19 and TRBJ2-2; TRBD2 matches at 7 bases. The germline gives CDR1 LNHDA, CDR2 SQIVND (reference sequence). The V gene end was trimmed by 5 bases and the J gene end by 5 bases; junction bases not matched to a gene: 8. The CDR3 extends over 15 amino acids. The CDR3 is CASSVTGTKTGELFF. CDR3 coding DNA: TGTGCCAGTAGTGTAACCGGGACTAAAACCGGGGAGCTGTTTTTT.

The V and J genes are TRBV3-1 (or the pseudogene TRBV3-2) and TRBJ2-2, with 12 nucleotides matching TRBD2. V trimming: 6 bases; J trimming: 7 bases; junction bases outside the gene matches: 6. Germline CDR1 and CDR2: LGHDT and YNNKEL (reference sequence). This CDR3 has 15 amino acids. The CDR3 DNA sequence: TGTGCCAGCAGGCTAGCGGGAGGGCCTGGCGGGGAGCTGTTTTTT. It encodes CASRLAGGPGGELFF.

J is TRBJ2-4 and V is TRBV2; 9 nucleotides align to TRBD1. Germline CDR1 and CDR2: SNHLY and FYNNEI. V shed 4 bases, J shed 0 bases, and the junction held 4 bases outside the gene matches. This CDR3 contains 16 residues. Here the CDR3 reads CASSGDRGGAKNIQYF. The CDR3 DNA is TGTGCCAGCAGTGGAGACAGGGGGGGAGCCAAAAACATTCAGTACTTC.